Each of the 27 T cell receptor beta chains below was sequenced from the same sample in a study of shared clonotypes between healthy human individuals. TCRdb's copy holds only in-frame clones and misses some; the assay was immunoSEQ multiplex PCR. This sample has 190,000 or so clones, with approximately 60% found just once. Material: memory CD4+ T cells sorted from blood. Subset here: CD45RA-negative fraction. These TCRs come from a man younger than 45 in good health.

The chain has TRBV5-1 and TRBJ2-1; possible D gene TRBD2, 6 bases. V was cut by 2 bases and J by 3 bases, with 15 bases left in between. This CDR3 region has 16 residues. The germline V gene encodes CDR1 SGHRS and CDR2 YFSETQ. DNA of the CDR3: TGCGCCAGCAGCTTACCGACTAGTTCCGACTACAATGAGCAGTTCTTC. Its translation is CASSLPTSSDYNEQFF.

The V and J genes are TRBV6-5 and TRBJ1-2; D not certain. V dropped 6 bases and J dropped 3 bases, with 8 bases sitting between them. CDR1 and CDR2 from the germline V gene are MNHEY and SVGAGI. The CDR3 contains 12 residues. The CDR3 region is CASRQVDYGYTF. CDR3 nucleotide sequence: TGTGCCAGCAGGCAGGTGGACTATGGCTACACCTTC.

This clone was counted a few times. The gene calls are TRBV5-5 and TRBJ1-2; a weak D match, TRBD1 (6 bases). This CDR3 has 13 amino acids. Trimming removed 4 bases from V and 5 bases from J, with 12 bases in between. CDR1 and CDR2 (germline): SGHKS, YYEKEE (reference sequence). The CDR3 region is CASSVQGNYGYTF. DNA of the CDR3: TGTGCCAGCAGCGTACAGGGAAATTATGGCTACACCTTC.

The chain employs TRBV6-1 and TRBJ2-3; either TRBD1 or TRBD2 may fit D (5 bases each). The germline V and J ends were trimmed by 6 bases and 1 base, with 8 bases remaining between them. CDR3 length equals 13 residues. Germline V gene lookup returns CDR1 MNHNS and CDR2 SASEGT. The chain's CDR3 is CASRLGGTDTQYF. The CDR3 DNA reads as TGTGCCAGCAGACTAGGGGGCACAGATACGCAGTATTTT.

This clone showed up just a few times. The gene calls are TRBV25-1 and TRBJ2-3; TRBD2 is a possible D gene (5 bases). Trimming removed 3 bases from V and 0 bases from J, with 10 bases in between. Germline-derived CDR1 and CDR2 are MGHDK and SYGVNS. This CDR3 is 15 amino acids long. DNA of the CDR3: TGTGCCAGCAGTGACCCAGCGGATAGCACAGATACGCAGTATTTT. It translates to CASSDPADSTDTQYF.

The rearrangement links TRBV28 to TRBJ1-1, with D maybe TRBD1 (6 bases). Deletions cut 4 bases from V and 4 bases from J, with 16 bases between. Looked up from germline, CDR1 is MDHEN and CDR2 is SYDVKM. This CDR3 has 15 residues. The CDR3 sequence is CASSSPRDMLTEAFF. DNA for the CDR3: TGTGCCAGCAGTTCCCCCAGGGACATGCTCACTGAAGCTTTCTTT.

The chain has TRBV7-2 and TRBJ1-4, with 10 bases lining up with TRBD1. Trimming removed 1 base from V and 10 bases from J; junction bases left unmatched: 6. The CDR3 covers 15 residues. Germline lookup yields CDR1 SGHTA and CDR2 FQGNSA. The chain's CDR3 is CASSLVGTGDVKLFF. The DNA for the CDR3 is TGTGCCAGCAGCTTAGTTGGGACAGGGGATGTAAAACTGTTTTTT.

This clone was found a few times. The chain recombines TRBV11-2 with TRBJ2-1; TRBD1 might be the D (6 bases). The CDR3 totals 16 residues. Trimming removed 4 bases from V and 7 bases from J, with 20 bases in between. Per germline, CDR1 SGHAT and CDR2 FQNNGV. CDR3 sequence reads: CASSSGRAGALNEQFF. CDR3 DNA: TGTGCCAGCAGCTCCGGTCGGGCAGGGGCGTTAAATGAGCAGTTCTTC.

The chain recombines TRBV7-9 with TRBJ2-3, with 8 bases lining up with TRBD2. This CDR3 is built from 15 residues. From germline, CDR1 is SEHNR and CDR2 FQNEAQ (reference sequence). V was clipped by 5 bases and J by 6 bases; unmatched bases: 10. CDR3 in amino acids: CASSLWGSGMDTQYF. DNA of the CDR3: TGTGCCAGCAGCCTTTGGGGTAGCGGGATGGATACGCAGTATTTT.

This clone turned up a few times. The CDR3 protein is CASSLMGVQTEAFF. Here the CDR3 DNA reads TGTGCCAGCAGCCTCATGGGGGTTCAGACTGAAGCTTTCTTT. The chain joins TRBV7-2 to TRBJ1-1, with D perhaps matching TRBD1 (5 bases). This CDR3 region has 14 residues. Germline lookup yields CDR1 SGHTA and CDR2 FQGNSA. V shed 5 bases and J shed 5 bases, with 15 bases lying between them.

CDR3 sequence reads: CASSQDRTGRNEQFF. CDR3 nucleotide sequence: TGCGCCAGCAGCCAAGATCGGACAGGGAGGAATGAGCAGTTCTTC. The genes are TRBV4-3 and TRBJ2-1; 8 bases map to TRBD1. This CDR3 has 15 residues. Looked up from germline, CDR1 is LGHNA and CDR2 is YSLEER. Unmatched junction bases numbered 5, after V lost 0 bases and J lost 7 bases.

The gene calls are TRBV6-1 and TRBJ2-7; D possibly corresponds to TRBD2 (6 bases). V was cut by 6 bases and J by 1 base, with 13 bases left in between. This CDR3 is 14 amino acids long. The germline CDR1 and CDR2 sequences are MNHNS and SASEGT. CDR3 nucleotides: TGTGCCAGCAGGGGGGAGGTGTCGTCCTACGAGCAGTACTTC. This encodes CASRGEVSSYEQYF.

This sequence joins TRBV5-1 and TRBJ2-2; D call uncertain. The CDR3 totals 11 residues. Looked up from germline, CDR1 is SGHRS and CDR2 is YFSETQ. V was trimmed by 3 bases and J by 11 bases, leaving 8 bases between them. CDR3 coding DNA: TGCGCCAGCAGCTCACAAGGAGAGCTGTTTTTT. It is translated as CASSSQGELFF.

The chain employs TRBV5-1 and TRBJ1-1; D might be TRBD1 (5 bases). Germline assignment: CDR1 SGHRS and CDR2 YFSETQ. This CDR3 comprises 17 residues. With 4 bases removed from V and 5 bases from J, the gap between germline ends came to 24 bases. The CDR3 DNA sequence: TGCGCCAGCAGCGGCCAATCCCGCAGGGAAGGCTTAACTGAAGCTTTCTTT. Protein sequence: CASSGQSRREGLTEAFF. Complete variable domain (other parts from reference TRBV5-1 and TRBJ1-1): KAGVTQTPRYLIKTRGQQVTLSCSPISGHRSVSWYQQTPGQGLQFLFEYFSETQRNKGNFPGRFSGRQFSNSRSEMNVSTLELGDSALYLCASSGQSRREGLTEAFFGQGTRLTVV.

The chain couples TRBV4-2 to TRBJ2-7; TRBD2 matches at 11 bases. The V and J ends lost 5 bases and 6 bases, in that order; junction bases with no gene match: 9. Germline V gene data show CDR1 as LGHNA and CDR2 as YNFKEQ. The CDR3 contains 15 residues. The CDR3 DNA reads as TGTGCCAGCAGCTTGGAACTAGCGGGAGCCTCCGAGCAGTACTTC. Protein product: CASSLELAGASEQYF.

This rearrangement joins TRBV11-2 to TRBJ2-1; 9 nucleotides agree with TRBD2. The V gene end was trimmed by 5 bases and the J gene end by 4 bases; junction bases not matched to a gene: 9. Germline assignment: CDR1 SGHAT and CDR2 FQNNGV. The CDR3 is made up of 16 amino acids. CDR3 loop: CASSTPGLAYYNEQFF. Written as DNA, the CDR3 is TGTGCCAGCAGCACTCCGGGACTAGCCTATTACAATGAGCAGTTCTTC.

This clone has a single count. The rearrangement uses TRBV11-2 and TRBJ2-7; maybe TRBD2 (6 bases). Germline V gene lookup returns CDR1 SGHAT and CDR2 FQNNGV. The CDR3 contains 13 residues. The V gene lost 3 bases and the J gene lost 6 bases, with 12 bases spanning the gap. For the CDR3, the DNA is TGTGCCAGCAGCTTGGACACTAGCTCCGAGCAGTACTTC. Amino acid sequence: CASSLDTSSEQYF.

The J gene is TRBJ1-4, the V gene TRBV20-1; tentative D call: TRBD1 (6 bases). CDR3 length equals 11 residues. Trimming shortened V by 5 bases and J by 16 bases, and 17 bases separated the two germline ends. Germline values: CDR1 DFQATT, CDR2 SNEGSKA (reference sequence). The CDR3 region is CSAEGGDKAFF. CDR3 nucleotide sequence: TGCAGTGCTGAGGGTGGGGACAAGGCGTTTTTT.

The chain carries TRBV23-1 and TRBJ2-7; 9 bases fit TRBD1. TRBV23-1 is an ORF, with its function uncertain. Trimming took 8 bases from V and 4 from J; bases not matched to a gene: 12. This CDR3 is built from 15 residues. CDR3 protein: CASPWVGTGPYEQYF. CDR3 bases: TGCGCCAGCCCTTGGGTCGGGACAGGGCCTTACGAGCAGTACTTC.

The chain combines TRBV10-1 with TRBJ2-3; no clear D. Germline CDR1 reads WNHNN; CDR2 reads SYGVQD (reference sequence). V lost 8 bases to trimming and J lost 4 bases, with 13 bases between them. The CDR3 has 13 amino acids. CDR3 sequence (DNA): TGCGCCAGCGCGAGAAACTTAGCAGATACGCAGTATTTT. Translating it yields CASARNLADTQYF.

CDR3 residues: CASIISGRAFEQYF. DNA for the CDR3: TGTGCCAGCATCATTAGCGGGAGGGCCTTCGAGCAGTACTTC. The rearrangement links TRBV5-6 to TRBJ2-7, with 11 positions matching TRBD2. V trimming: 6 bases; J trimming: 6 bases; junction bases outside the gene matches: 8. Per the germline V gene, CDR1 is SGHDT and CDR2 is YYEEEE. The CDR3 runs 14 residues.

The rearrangement uses TRBV7-6 and TRBJ2-3, with D unresolved. The CDR3 loop spans 14 amino acids. Per germline, CDR1 SGHVS and CDR2 FNYEAQ. With 5 bases removed from V and 6 bases from J, the gap between germline ends came to 15 bases. CDR3 coding DNA: TGTGCCAGCAGCCCCCTTTCATCCACGGATACGCAGTATTTT. Its translation is CASSPLSSTDTQYF.

The rearrangement uses TRBV18 and TRBJ1-5; TRBD1 aligns across 8 bases. Germline CDR1 is KGHSH and CDR2 is LQKENI. With V trimmed by 4 bases and J by 7 bases, 3 bases remained unmatched. The CDR3 is 13 residues long. In DNA, the CDR3 is TGTGCCAGCTCACAACAGGGGGACCAGCCCCAGCATTTT. As protein: CASSQQGDQPQHF.

A note on this clone: The same CDR3 can be traced to other DNA sequences in this sample. The chain couples TRBV2 to TRBJ2-2; the D gene is possibly TRBD1 (5 bases). Germline lookup yields CDR1 SNHLY and CDR2 FYNNEI. Trimming cost V 4 bases and J 4 bases, with 7 bases left between them. This CDR3 region has 13 residues. CDR3 in amino acids: CASSVQGTGELFF. For the CDR3, the DNA is TGTGCCAGCAGTGTCCAGGGCACCGGGGAGCTGTTTTTT.

This chain connects TRBV5-5 to TRBJ2-3, with TRBD2 matching 8 bases. Germline CDR1 is SGHKS and CDR2 is YYEKEE (reference sequence). The CDR3 extends over 16 amino acids. Trimming at V came to 4 bases and at J to 2 bases, leaving 9 bases not matched to a gene. CDR3 nucleotide sequence: TGTGCCAGCAGCCCCGTAAGCGGGAGTCCCACAGATACGCAGTATTTT. Translation gives CASSPVSGSPTDTQYF.

The chain has TRBV5-1 and TRBJ2-3; 7 positions match TRBD2. Germline values: CDR1 SGHRS, CDR2 YFSETQ. Trimming cost V 2 bases and J 4 bases; bases outside gene matches: 4. The CDR3 runs to 14 residues. The CDR3 bases are TGCGCCAGCAGCTTACGGGAGGCTCCAGATACGCAGTATTTT. It translates to CASSLREAPDTQYF.

The chain uses TRBV2 and TRBJ2-7; TRBD2 is a possible D gene (6 bases). This CDR3 contains 11 residues. V was pared by 6 bases and J by 4 bases, with 7 bases between. Germline V gives CDR1 SNHLY, CDR2 FYNNEI. The CDR3 loop reads CASRGGYEQYF. In DNA form, the CDR3 reads TGTGCCAGCAGGGGAGGTTACGAGCAGTACTTC.